What follows are 16 T cell receptor beta chains derived from one specimen sequenced in a study of cytomegalovirus exposure and HLA in healthy donors. PCR used 60 Vbeta primers and 13 Jbeta primers. Method: immunoSEQ multiplex PCR; TCRdb's copy keeps in-frame clones and lacks some. This sample has roughly 150,000 clones, with 77% found just once. What was sequenced was PBMCs. The receptors originated from a man between 50 and 59 years old in good health and CMV-seropositive.

V and J are TRBV7-2 and TRBJ2-7; D may be TRBD2 (5 bases). With 3 bases removed from V and 3 bases from J, the gap between germline ends came to 9 bases. CDR1 and CDR2 from the germline V gene are SGHTA and FQGNSA. This CDR3 region has 13 residues. CDR3 residues: CASSFFRGYEQYF. DNA of the CDR3: TGTGCCAGCAGCTTCTTTCGGGGCTACGAGCAGTACTTC.

This clone was counted a few times. The rearrangement uses TRBV15 and TRBJ2-2; 7 nucleotides match TRBD1. The V and J ends lost 1 base and 3 bases, in that order; junction bases with no gene match: 8. CDR3 length: 17 amino acids. Germline CDR1 is LNHNV and CDR2 is YYDKDF (reference sequence). The CDR3 here is CATSRAPGQSDTGELFF. CDR3 nucleotide sequence: TGTGCCACCAGCAGAGCCCCGGGACAGTCCGACACCGGGGAGCTGTTTTTT.

In this sample, this clone turned up a few times. The same CDR3 is also encoded by other DNA sequences in this sample. The chain is built from TRBV28 and TRBJ2-7; a weak D match, TRBD1 (5 bases). The CDR3 spans 12 residues. V was cut by 2 bases and J by 4 bases, with 6 bases left in between. From germline, CDR1 is MDHEN and CDR2 SYDVKM. CDR3 sequence reads: CASSLQGYEQYF. The CDR3 coding sequence is TGTGCCAGCAGTTTACAGGGTTACGAGCAGTACTTC.

This clone was seen only once. The chain employs TRBV15 and TRBJ2-1; 15 bases map to TRBD2. Per the germline V gene, CDR1 is LNHNV and CDR2 is YYDKDF (reference sequence). This CDR3 is 16 amino acids long. V lost 0 bases and J lost 7; bases outside the gene matches: 1. In DNA, the CDR3 is TGTGCCACCAGCAGAGAGGGGACTAGCGGGAGGAATGAGCAGTTCTTC. Translated, it gives CATSREGTSGRNEQFF. Variable domain in full (rest from reference TRBV15 and TRBJ2-1): DAMVIQNPRYQVTQFGKPVTLSCSQTLNHNVMYWYQQKSSQAPKLLFHYYDKDFNNEADTPDNFQSRRPNTSFCFLDIRSPGLGDTAMYLCATSREGTSGRNEQFFGPGTRLTVL.

The V call is TRBV7-9, the J call TRBJ2-2, with 13 bases that match TRBD2. The junction had 7 bases not matched to a gene; V was cut back by 4 bases and J by 8 bases. Germline CDR1 SEHNR, CDR2 FQNEAQ (reference sequence). The CDR3 extends over 16 amino acids. The CDR3 bases are TGTGCCAGCAGCTCCAGGACTAGCGGGGGCCCAGGGGAGCTGTTTTTT. As protein: CASSSRTSGGPGELFF.

The genes are TRBV7-2 and TRBJ2-3, with 10 bases identical to TRBD2. Looked up from germline, CDR1 is SGHTA and CDR2 is FQGNSA. The V segment lost 3 bases and the J segment 3 bases; nucleotides outside the gene matches: 9. CDR3 length: 17 residues. The chain's CDR3 is CASSFSGGALVTDTQYF. CDR3 nucleotide sequence: TGTGCCAGCAGCTTCAGCGGGGGGGCCCTGGTGACAGATACGCAGTATTTT.

The chain uses TRBV9 and TRBJ1-1; unclear D gene. The germline V gene has CDR1 SGDLS and CDR2 YYNGEE. V lost 0 bases, J lost 5 bases, and 14 bases lay in between. The CDR3 totals 15 residues. The DNA for the CDR3 is TGTGCCAGCAGCGTAGAGTGGGGAGTTGGAACTGAAGCTTTCTTT. The encoded protein is CASSVEWGVGTEAFF. The variable domain in full, completed from reference TRBV9 and TRBJ1-1, reads DSGVTQTPKHLITATGQRVTLRCSPRSGDLSVYWYQQSLDQGLQFLIQYYNGEERAKGNILERFSAQQFPDLHSELNLSSLELGDSALYFCASSVEWGVGTEAFFGQGTRLTVV.

The V gene is TRBV19, the J gene TRBJ2-3; 11 bases match TRBD2. The length of the CDR3 is 17 residues. Trimming took 3 bases from V and 4 from J; bases not matched to a gene: 9. CDR1 LNHDA and CDR2 SQIVND come from the germline V gene (reference sequence). CDR3: CASSIPASGGLSDTQYF. CDR3 coding DNA: TGTGCCAGTAGTATTCCCGCTAGCGGGGGGTTGTCAGATACGCAGTATTTT.

The chain has TRBV6-1 and TRBJ2-5, with 7 bases aligning to TRBD2. The DNA end favors TRBJ2-7, so the J call may be wrong. Germline-derived CDR1 and CDR2 are MNHNS and SASEGT. CDR3 length: 12 amino acids. The CDR3 bases are TGTGCCAGCAGTGTGGGACTATACGAGCAGTACTTC. The encoded protein is CASSVGLYEQYF.

J is TRBJ2-3 and V is TRBV7-2; 10 bases line up with TRBD2. The J segment lost 6 bases and the V segment lost 0 bases, leaving 9 bases of the junction unmatched. Germline CDR1 and CDR2: SGHTA and FQGNSA. The length of the CDR3 is 17 residues. The CDR3 loop reads CASSLAPGTSAGDTQYF. In nucleotides, the CDR3 is TGTGCCAGCAGCTTAGCCCCCGGGACTAGCGCCGGGGATACGCAGTATTTT. The variable domain in full, completed from reference TRBV7-2 and TRBJ2-3, reads GAGVSQSPSNKVTEKGKDVELRCDPISGHTALYWYRQSLGQGLEFLIYFQGNSAPDKSGLPSDRFSAERTGGSVSTLTIQRTQQEDSAVYLCASSLAPGTSAGDTQYFGPGTRLTVL.

The rearrangement uses TRBV7-9 and TRBJ2-5, with 12 bases fitting TRBD2. With V trimmed by 8 bases and J by 13 bases, 11 bases remained unmatched. Germline V gives CDR1 SEHNR, CDR2 FQNEAQ (reference sequence). The CDR3 length is 13 residues. Here the CDR3 reads CASQTTSGGPAYF. The CDR3 DNA reads TGTGCCAGCCAAACGACTAGCGGGGGCCCGGCGTACTTC. The full variable domain, its missing parts supplied by reference TRBV7-9 and TRBJ2-5, is DTGVSQNPRHKITKRGQNVTFRCDPISEHNRLYWYRQTLGQGPEFLTYFQNEAQLEKSRLLSDRFSAERPKGSFSTLEIQRTEQGDSAMYLCASQTTSGGPAYFGPGTRLLVL.

This clone has only a few counts. This chain uses TRBV10-3 with TRBJ2-5; 7 nucleotides match TRBD1. Trimming at V came to 11 bases and at J to 0 bases, leaving 6 bases not matched to a gene. CDR3 length: 13 residues. Germline V gives CDR1 ENHRY, CDR2 SYGVKD. Here the CDR3 reads CAAGTEYQETQYF. The CDR3 DNA is TGTGCCGCCGGGACAGAATACCAAGAGACCCAGTACTTC.

The rearrangement joins TRBV29-1 to TRBJ1-1, with D hard to call. The CDR3 totals 15 residues. The V gene's germline CDR1 is SQVTM and CDR2 ANQGSEA. Deletions cut 0 bases from V and 0 bases from J, with 11 bases between. The DNA of the CDR3 is TGCAGCGTTGAAGATCACAGAACAATGAACACTGAAGCTTTCTTT. Protein: CSVEDHRTMNTEAFF.

About this clone: An end of the junction does not agree with germline; a read error may underlie this. The chain has TRBV10-3 and TRBJ1-5; 9 bases align to TRBD1. The CDR3 is made up of 15 amino acids. CDR1 ENHRY and CDR2 SYGVKD come from the germline V gene. In DNA form, the CDR3 reads TGTGCCATAAGTGCAGTGGACAGGGGAGCGCAGCCCCAGCATTTT. This translates into CAISAVDRGAQPQHF.

The rearrangement uses TRBV19 and TRBJ2-2; D remains ambiguous. V was cut by 7 bases and J by 0 bases, with 9 bases left in between. Germline lookup yields CDR1 LNHDA and CDR2 SQIVND (reference sequence). The CDR3 is made up of 14 amino acids. CDR3 sequence reads: CASNRAPNTGELFF. CDR3 nucleotides: TGTGCCAGTAACCGAGCTCCGAACACCGGGGAGCTGTTTTTT.

The J gene is TRBJ1-1, the V gene TRBV20-1; possibly TRBD1 for D (5 bases). Germline assignment: CDR1 DFQATT and CDR2 SNEGSKA (reference sequence). The CDR3 runs 11 residues. V was clipped by 6 bases and J by 9 bases, with 14 bases between them. The CDR3 DNA follows: TGCAGTGCGGAAGGGGCGGGGAAAGCTTTCTTT. The encoded protein is CSAEGAGKAFF.